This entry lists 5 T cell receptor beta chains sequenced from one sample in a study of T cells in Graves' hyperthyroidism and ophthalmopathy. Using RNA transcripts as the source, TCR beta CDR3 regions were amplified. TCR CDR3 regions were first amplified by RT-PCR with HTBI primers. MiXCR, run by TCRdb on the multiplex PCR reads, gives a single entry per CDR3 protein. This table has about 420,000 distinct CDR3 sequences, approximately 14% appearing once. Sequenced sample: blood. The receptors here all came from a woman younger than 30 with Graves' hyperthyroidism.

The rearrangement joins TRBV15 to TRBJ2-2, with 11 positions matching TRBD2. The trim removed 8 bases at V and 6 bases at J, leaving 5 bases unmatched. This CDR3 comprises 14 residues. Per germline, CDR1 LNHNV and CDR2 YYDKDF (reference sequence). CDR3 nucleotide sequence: TGTGCCACCGCGGGACTAGCGGAAGCCGGGGAGCTGTTTTTT. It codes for CATAGLAEAGELFF.

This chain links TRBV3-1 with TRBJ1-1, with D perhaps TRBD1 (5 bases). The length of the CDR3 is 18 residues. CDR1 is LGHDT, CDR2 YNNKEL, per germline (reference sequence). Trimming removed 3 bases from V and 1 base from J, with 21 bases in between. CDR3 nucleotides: TGTGCCAGCAGCCAGAGGGGTAAGAGCTCCACCTGGAACACTGAAGCTTTCTTT. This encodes CASSQRGKSSTWNTEAFF.

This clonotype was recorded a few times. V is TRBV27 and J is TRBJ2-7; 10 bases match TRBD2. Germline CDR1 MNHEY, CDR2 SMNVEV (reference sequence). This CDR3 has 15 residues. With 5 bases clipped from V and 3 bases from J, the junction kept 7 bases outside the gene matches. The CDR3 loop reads CASSVSGGPFYEQYF. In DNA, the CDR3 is TGTGCCAGCAGTGTTAGCGGGGGGCCCTTCTACGAGCAGTACTTC.

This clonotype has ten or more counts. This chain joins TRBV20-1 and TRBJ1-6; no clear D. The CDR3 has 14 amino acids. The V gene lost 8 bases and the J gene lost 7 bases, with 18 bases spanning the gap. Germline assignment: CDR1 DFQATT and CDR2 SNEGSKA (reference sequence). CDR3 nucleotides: TGCAGTTCTGAGGGCAGCCGTCCCAATTCACCCCTCCACTTT. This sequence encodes CSSEGSRPNSPLHF.

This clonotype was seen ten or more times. CDR3 DNA sequence: TGTGCCAGCAGCTTAATCAGGGGTCCGGGAGGCTACACCTTC. It translates to CASSLIRGPGGYTF. The genes are TRBV11-2 and TRBJ1-2; D perhaps matches TRBD1 (6 bases). The V gene lost 2 bases and the J gene lost 8 bases, with 15 bases spanning the gap. CDR3 length: 14 residues. The germline V gene has CDR1 SGHAT and CDR2 FQNNGV.